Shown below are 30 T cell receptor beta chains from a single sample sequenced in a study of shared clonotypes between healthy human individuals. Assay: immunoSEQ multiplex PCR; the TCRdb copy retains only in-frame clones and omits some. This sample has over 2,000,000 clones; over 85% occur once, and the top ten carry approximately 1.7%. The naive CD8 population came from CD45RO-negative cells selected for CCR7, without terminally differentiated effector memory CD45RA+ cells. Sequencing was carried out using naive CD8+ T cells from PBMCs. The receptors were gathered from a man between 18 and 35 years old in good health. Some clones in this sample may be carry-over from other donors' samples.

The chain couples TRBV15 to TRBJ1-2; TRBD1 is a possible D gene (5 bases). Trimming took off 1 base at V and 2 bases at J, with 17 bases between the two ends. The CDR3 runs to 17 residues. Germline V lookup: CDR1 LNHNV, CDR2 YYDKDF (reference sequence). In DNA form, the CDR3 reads TGTGCCACCAGCAGAGCGCCCCGCTTGTCAGGGAACTATGGCTACACCTTC. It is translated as CATSRAPRLSGNYGYTF.

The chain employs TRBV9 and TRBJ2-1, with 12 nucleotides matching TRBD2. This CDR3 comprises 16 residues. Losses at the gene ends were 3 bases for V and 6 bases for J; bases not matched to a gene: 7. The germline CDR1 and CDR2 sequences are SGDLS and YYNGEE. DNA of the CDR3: TGTGCCAGCAGCGGATCGACTAGCGGGAGATTCAATGAGCAGTTCTTC. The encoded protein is CASSGSTSGRFNEQFF.

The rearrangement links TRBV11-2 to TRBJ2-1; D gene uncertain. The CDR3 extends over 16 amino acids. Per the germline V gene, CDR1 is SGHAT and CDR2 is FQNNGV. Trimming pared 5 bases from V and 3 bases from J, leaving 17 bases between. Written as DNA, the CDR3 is TGTGCCAGCAGCCGTCCTAAGTCGGGCAGCTACAATGAGCAGTTCTTC. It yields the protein CASSRPKSGSYNEQFF.

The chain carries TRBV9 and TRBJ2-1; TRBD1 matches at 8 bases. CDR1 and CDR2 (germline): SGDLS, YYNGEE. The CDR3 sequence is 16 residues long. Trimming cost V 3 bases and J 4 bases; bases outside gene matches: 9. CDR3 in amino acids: CASSAGWGQAYNEQFF. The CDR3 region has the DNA TGTGCCAGCAGCGCGGGGTGGGGACAGGCGTACAATGAGCAGTTCTTC.

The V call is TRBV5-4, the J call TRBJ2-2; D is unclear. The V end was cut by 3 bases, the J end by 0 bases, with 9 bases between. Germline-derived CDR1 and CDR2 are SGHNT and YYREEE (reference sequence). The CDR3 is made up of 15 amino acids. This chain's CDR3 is CASSYDNANTGELFF. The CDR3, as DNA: TGTGCCAGCAGCTATGACAACGCGAACACCGGGGAGCTGTTTTTT. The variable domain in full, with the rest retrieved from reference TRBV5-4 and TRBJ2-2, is ETGVTQSPTHLIKTRGQQVTLRCSSQSGHNTVSWYQQALGQGPQFIFQYYREEENGRGNFPPRFSGLQFPNYSSELNVNALELDDSALYLCASSYDNANTGELFFGEGSRLTVL.

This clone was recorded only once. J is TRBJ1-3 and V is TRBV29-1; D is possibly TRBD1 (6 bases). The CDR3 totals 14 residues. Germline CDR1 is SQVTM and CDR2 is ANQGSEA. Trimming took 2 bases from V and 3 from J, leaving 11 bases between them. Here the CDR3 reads CSVESGVGGNTIYF. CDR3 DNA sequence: TGCAGCGTTGAATCAGGGGTGGGTGGAAACACCATATATTTT.

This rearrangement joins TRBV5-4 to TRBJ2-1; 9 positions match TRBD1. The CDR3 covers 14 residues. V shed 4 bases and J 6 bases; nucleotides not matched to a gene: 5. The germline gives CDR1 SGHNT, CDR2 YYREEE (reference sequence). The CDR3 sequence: CASSTDRGVNEQFF. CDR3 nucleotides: TGTGCCAGCAGCACTGACAGGGGGGTCAATGAGCAGTTCTTC.

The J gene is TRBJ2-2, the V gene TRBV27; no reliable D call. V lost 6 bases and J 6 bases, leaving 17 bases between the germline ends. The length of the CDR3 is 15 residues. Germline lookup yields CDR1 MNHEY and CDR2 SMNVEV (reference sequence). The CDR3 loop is CASSSQGYGPGELFF. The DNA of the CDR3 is TGTGCCAGCAGCTCCCAAGGTTACGGCCCCGGGGAGCTGTTTTTT.

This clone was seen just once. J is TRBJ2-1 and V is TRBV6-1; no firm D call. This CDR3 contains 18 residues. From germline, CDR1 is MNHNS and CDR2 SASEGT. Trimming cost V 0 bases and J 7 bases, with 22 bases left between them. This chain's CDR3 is CASSEALPGGSRINEQFF. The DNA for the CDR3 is TGTGCCAGCAGTGAAGCGCTTCCTGGCGGTTCCCGGATAAATGAGCAGTTCTTC.

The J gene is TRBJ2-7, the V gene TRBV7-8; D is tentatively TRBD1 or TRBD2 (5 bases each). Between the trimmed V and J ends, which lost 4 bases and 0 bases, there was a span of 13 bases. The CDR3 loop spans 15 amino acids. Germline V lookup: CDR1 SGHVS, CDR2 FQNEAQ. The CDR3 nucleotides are TGTGCCAGCAGCTCCCGGGCCGGGACCTCCTACGAGCAGTACTTC. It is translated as CASSSRAGTSYEQYF.

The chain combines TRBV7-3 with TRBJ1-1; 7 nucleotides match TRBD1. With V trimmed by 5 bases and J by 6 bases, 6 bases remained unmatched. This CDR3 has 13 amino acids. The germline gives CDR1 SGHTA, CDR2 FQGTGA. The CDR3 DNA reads TGTGCCAGCAGCGAAAACAGGGGCTCTGAAGCTTTCTTT. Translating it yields CASSENRGSEAFF. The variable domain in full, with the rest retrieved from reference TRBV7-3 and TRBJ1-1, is GAGVSQTPSNKVTEKGKYVELRCDPISGHTALYWYRQSLGQGPEFLIYFQGTGAADDSGLPNDRFFAVRPEGSVSTLKIQRTERGDSAVYLCASSENRGSEAFFGQGTRLTVV.

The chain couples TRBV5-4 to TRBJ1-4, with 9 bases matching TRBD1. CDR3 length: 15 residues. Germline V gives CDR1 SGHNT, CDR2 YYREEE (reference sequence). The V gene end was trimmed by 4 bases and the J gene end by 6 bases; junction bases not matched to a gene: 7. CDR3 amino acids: CASSPGQGPHEKLFF. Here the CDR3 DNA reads TGTGCCAGCAGCCCGGGACAGGGTCCTCATGAAAAACTGTTTTTT. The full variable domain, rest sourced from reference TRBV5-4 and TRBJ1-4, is ETGVTQSPTHLIKTRGQQVTLRCSSQSGHNTVSWYQQALGQGPQFIFQYYREEENGRGNFPPRFSGLQFPNYSSELNVNALELDDSALYLCASSPGQGPHEKLFFGSGTQLSVL.

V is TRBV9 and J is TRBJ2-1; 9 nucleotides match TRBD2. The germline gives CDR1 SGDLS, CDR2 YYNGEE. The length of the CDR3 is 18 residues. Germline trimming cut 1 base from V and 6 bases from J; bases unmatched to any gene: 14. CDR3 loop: CASSVRAGGPLTGNEQFF. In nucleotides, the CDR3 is TGTGCCAGCAGCGTACGGGCGGGAGGGCCTCTTACTGGCAATGAGCAGTTCTTC.

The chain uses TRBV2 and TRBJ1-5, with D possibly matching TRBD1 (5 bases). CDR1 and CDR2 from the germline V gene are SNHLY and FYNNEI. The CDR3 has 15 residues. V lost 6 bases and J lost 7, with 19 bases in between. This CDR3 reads CASSSGQGAVQPQHF. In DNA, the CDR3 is TGTGCCAGCAGCTCCGGCCAAGGGGCGGTCCAGCCCCAGCATTTT.

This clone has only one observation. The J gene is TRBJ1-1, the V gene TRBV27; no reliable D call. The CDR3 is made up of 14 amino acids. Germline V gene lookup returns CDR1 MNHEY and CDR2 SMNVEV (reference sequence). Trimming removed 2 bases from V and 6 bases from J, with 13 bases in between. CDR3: CASSLIGSMAEAFF. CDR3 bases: TGTGCCAGCAGTTTAATTGGGTCAATGGCTGAAGCTTTCTTT.

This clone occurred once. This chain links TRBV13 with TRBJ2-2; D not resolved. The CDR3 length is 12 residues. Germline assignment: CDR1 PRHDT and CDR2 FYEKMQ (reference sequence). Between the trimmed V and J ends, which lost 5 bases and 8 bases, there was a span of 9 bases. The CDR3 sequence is CASSRDRGELFF. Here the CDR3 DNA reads TGTGCCAGCAGCCGAGACCGGGGGGAGCTGTTTTTT.

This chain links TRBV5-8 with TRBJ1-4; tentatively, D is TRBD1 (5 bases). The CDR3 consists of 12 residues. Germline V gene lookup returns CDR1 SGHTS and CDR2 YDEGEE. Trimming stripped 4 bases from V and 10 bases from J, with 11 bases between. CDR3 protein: CASSVRVVKLFF. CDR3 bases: TGTGCCAGCAGCGTCAGGGTTGTAAAACTGTTTTTT.

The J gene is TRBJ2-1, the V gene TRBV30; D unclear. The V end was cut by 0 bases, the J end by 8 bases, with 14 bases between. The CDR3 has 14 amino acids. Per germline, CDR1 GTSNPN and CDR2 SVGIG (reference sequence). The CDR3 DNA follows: TGTGCCTGGAGTGTGGGCCGGGCGTTCGATGAGCAGTTCTTC. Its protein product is CAWSVGRAFDEQFF.

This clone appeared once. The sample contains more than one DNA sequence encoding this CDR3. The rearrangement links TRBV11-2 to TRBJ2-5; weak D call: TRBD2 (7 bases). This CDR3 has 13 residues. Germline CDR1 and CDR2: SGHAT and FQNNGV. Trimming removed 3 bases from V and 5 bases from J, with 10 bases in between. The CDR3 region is CASSFGGLETQYF. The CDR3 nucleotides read TGTGCCAGCAGCTTCGGGGGGCTGGAGACCCAGTACTTC.

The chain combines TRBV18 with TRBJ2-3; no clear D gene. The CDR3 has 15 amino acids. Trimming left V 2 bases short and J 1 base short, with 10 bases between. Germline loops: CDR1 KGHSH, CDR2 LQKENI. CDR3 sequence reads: CASSPWSEGTDTQYF. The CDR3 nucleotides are TGTGCCAGCTCACCATGGAGTGAGGGCACAGATACGCAGTATTTT.

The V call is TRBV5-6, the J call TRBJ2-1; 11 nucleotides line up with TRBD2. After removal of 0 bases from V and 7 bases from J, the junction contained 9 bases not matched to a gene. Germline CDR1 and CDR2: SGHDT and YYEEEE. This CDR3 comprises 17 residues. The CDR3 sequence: CASSLASLAGDGNEQFF. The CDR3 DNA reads TGTGCCAGCAGCTTGGCCTCACTAGCGGGAGACGGTAATGAGCAGTTCTTC. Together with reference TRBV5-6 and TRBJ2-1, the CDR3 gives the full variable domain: DAGVTQSPTHLIKTRGQQVTLRCSPKSGHDTVSWYQQALGQGPQFIFQYYEEEERQRGNFPDRFSGHQFPNYSSELNVNALLLGDSALYLCASSLASLAGDGNEQFFGPGTRLTVL.

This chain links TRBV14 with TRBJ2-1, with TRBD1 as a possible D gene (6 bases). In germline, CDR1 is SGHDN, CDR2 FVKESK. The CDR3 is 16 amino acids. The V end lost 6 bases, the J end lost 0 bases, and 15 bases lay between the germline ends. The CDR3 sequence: CASSENRASSYNEQFF. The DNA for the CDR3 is TGTGCCAGCAGTGAGAACAGGGCTAGCTCCTACAATGAGCAGTTCTTC.

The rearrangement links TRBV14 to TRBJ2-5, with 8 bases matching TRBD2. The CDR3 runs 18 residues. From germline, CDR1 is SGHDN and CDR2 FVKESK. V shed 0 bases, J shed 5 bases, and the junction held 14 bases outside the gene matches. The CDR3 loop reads CASSQDITSGYYLETQYF. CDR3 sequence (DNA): TGTGCCAGCAGCCAAGATATAACTAGCGGTTATTACCTTGAGACCCAGTACTTC. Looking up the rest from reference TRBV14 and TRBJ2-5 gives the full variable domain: EAGVTQFPSHSVIEKGQTVTLRCDPISGHDNLYWYRRVMGKEIKFLLHFVKESKQDESGMPNNRFLAERTGGTYSTLKVQPAELEDSGVYFCASSQDITSGYYLETQYFGPGTRLLVL.

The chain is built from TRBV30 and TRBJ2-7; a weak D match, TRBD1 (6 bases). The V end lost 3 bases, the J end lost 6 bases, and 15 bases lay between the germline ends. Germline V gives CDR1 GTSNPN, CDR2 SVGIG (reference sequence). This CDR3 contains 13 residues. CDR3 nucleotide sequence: TGTGCCTGGAGCCCCAGGGGTTCCCCCGAGCAGTACTTC. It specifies CAWSPRGSPEQYF.

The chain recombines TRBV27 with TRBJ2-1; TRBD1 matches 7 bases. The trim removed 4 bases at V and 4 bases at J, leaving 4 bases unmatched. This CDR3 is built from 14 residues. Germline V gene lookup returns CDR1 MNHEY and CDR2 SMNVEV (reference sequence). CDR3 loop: CASSYRDRYNEQFF. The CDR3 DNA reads TGTGCCAGCAGTTATAGGGACAGATACAATGAGCAGTTCTTC.

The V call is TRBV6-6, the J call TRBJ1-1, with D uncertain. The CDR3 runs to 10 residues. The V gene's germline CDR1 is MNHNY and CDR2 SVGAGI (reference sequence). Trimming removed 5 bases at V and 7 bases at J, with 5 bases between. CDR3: CASSDGEAFF. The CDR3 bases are TGTGCCAGCAGTGATGGTGAAGCTTTCTTT.

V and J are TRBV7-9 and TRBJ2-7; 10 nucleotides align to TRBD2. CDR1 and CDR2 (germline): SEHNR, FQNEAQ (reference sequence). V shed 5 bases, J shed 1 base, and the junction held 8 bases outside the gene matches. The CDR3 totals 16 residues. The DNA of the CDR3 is TGTGCCAGCAGCCCCTCGACTAGCGGGTTTTCCTACGAGCAGTACTTC. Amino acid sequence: CASSPSTSGFSYEQYF.

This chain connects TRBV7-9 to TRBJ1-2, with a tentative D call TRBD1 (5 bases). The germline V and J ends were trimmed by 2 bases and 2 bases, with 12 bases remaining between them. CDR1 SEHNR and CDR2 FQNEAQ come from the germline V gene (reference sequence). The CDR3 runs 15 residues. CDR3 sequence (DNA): TGTGCCAGCAGCTTATTTCTTAGACAGAACTATGGCTACACCTTC. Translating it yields CASSLFLRQNYGYTF.

The CDR3 nucleotides are TGTGCCAGCAGCCCGATCCTGAGCGGGAGCGATCAGGATGAGCAGTTCTTC. Amino acid sequence: CASSPILSGSDQDEQFF. The genes are TRBV7-9 and TRBJ2-1; 8 bases are a match to TRBD2. CDR1 and CDR2 from the germline V gene are SEHNR and FQNEAQ (reference sequence). Losses at the gene ends were 5 bases for V and 8 bases for J; bases not matched to a gene: 17. The CDR3 sequence is 17 residues long. The variable domain in full, completed from reference TRBV7-9 and TRBJ2-1, reads DTGVSQNPRHKITKRGQNVTFRCDPISEHNRLYWYRQTLGQGPEFLTYFQNEAQLEKSRLLSDRFSAERPKGSFSTLEIQRTEQGDSAMYLCASSPILSGSDQDEQFFGPGTRLTVL.

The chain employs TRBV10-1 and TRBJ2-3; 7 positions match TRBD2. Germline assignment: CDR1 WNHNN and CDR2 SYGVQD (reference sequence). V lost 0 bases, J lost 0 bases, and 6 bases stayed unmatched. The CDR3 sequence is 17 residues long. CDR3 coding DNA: TGCGCCAGCAGTGAGTCGGATAATAGCGGGAGCACAGATACGCAGTATTTT. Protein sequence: CASSESDNSGSTDTQYF.